Below, 31 T cell receptor beta chains from the same sample are listed, as sequenced in a study of cytomegalovirus exposure and HLA in healthy donors. PCR primers comprised 60 Vbeta and 13 Jbeta primers. The protocol was immunoSEQ multiplex PCR, while the TCRdb copy is restricted to in-frame clones and leaves out a portion. The table records some 55,000 clones, roughly 80% of them present only once. Sequenced material: PBMCs. Source of these receptors: a man between 35 and 55 years old in good health and CMV-seronegative.

The chain has TRBV10-1 and TRBJ1-6, with 7 bases that match TRBD1. Germline CDR1 is WNHNN and CDR2 is SYGVQD (reference sequence). With 5 bases clipped from V and 7 bases from J, the junction kept 2 bases outside the gene matches. The CDR3 consists of 13 residues. CDR3 loop: CASSLGQNSPLHF. CDR3 bases: TGCGCCAGCAGTTTGGGACAGAATTCACCCCTCCACTTT.

The count of this clone is one. V gene TRBV2 combines with J gene TRBJ1-4; 11 positions match TRBD1. J was trimmed by 7 bases and V by 6 bases; bases with no gene match: 10. Germline V gene lookup returns CDR1 SNHLY and CDR2 FYNNEI. This CDR3 spans 16 amino acids. The CDR3 region has the DNA TGTGCCAGCAGCTTCGGACAGGGGGCTGTTGGTGAAAAACTGTTTTTT. The encoded protein is CASSFGQGAVGEKLFF.

The chain couples TRBV30 to TRBJ1-5; the match to TRBD1 covers 7 bases. This CDR3 has 16 amino acids. The V gene's germline CDR1 is GTSNPN and CDR2 SVGIG (reference sequence). Unmatched junction bases numbered 7, after V lost 2 bases and J lost 0 bases. CDR3 sequence: CAWSQQGLRSNQPQHF. Written as DNA, the CDR3 is TGTGCCTGGAGTCAACAGGGGCTTCGTAGCAATCAGCCCCAGCATTTT.

This chain uses TRBV7-4 with TRBJ2-7; the match to TRBD1 covers 9 bases. The V and J ends lost 3 bases and 5 bases, in that order; junction bases with no gene match: 8. CDR1 and CDR2 (germline): SGHVT, SQSDAQ. The CDR3 totals 15 residues. DNA for the CDR3: TGTGCCAGCAGCTTCCGGGACAGGGTCGAGGACGAGCAGTACGTC. Residues: CASSFRDRVEDEQYV.

The chain has TRBV2 and TRBJ2-2, with 7 bases identical to TRBD2. Germline loops: CDR1 SNHLY, CDR2 FYNNEI. Unmatched junction bases numbered 7, after V lost 6 bases and J lost 0 bases. The CDR3 extends over 16 amino acids. CDR3 nucleotide sequence: TGTGCCAGCAGCGCCCAGGCGGGGGCGAACACCGGGGAGCTGTTTTTT. Translating it yields CASSAQAGANTGELFF.

The CDR3 sequence is CASSPPEQGVYTQYF. The CDR3 DNA sequence: TGTGCCAGCAGCCCACCGGAACAGGGAGTATATACGCAGTATTTT. The chain uses TRBV5-4 and TRBJ2-3, with D possibly being TRBD1 (6 bases). Trimming left V 4 bases short and J 7 bases short, with 19 bases between. Germline assignment: CDR1 SGHNT and CDR2 YYREEE (reference sequence). This CDR3 has 15 amino acids.

The chain combines TRBV5-6 with TRBJ2-1; 9 bases match TRBD2. This CDR3 has 16 residues. Trimming at V came to 4 bases and at J to 6 bases, leaving 11 bases not matched to a gene. Germline V gives CDR1 SGHDT, CDR2 YYEEEE. The CDR3 loop is CASSTGGGLASNEQFF. CDR3 sequence (DNA): TGTGCCAGCAGCACGGGGGGGGGACTAGCCTCCAATGAGCAGTTCTTC.

The J gene is TRBJ2-3, the V gene TRBV9; 8 bases align to TRBD1. The CDR3 spans 16 residues. The junction had 10 bases not matched to a gene; V was cut back by 4 bases and J by 3 bases. Germline lookup yields CDR1 SGDLS and CDR2 YYNGEE. CDR3 nucleotides: TGTGCCAGCAGCTCGAAACAGGGGGGCTTAACAGATACGCAGTATTTT. It yields the protein CASSSKQGGLTDTQYF.

The table lists this clone with a few counts. J is TRBJ2-7 and V is TRBV29-1, with a weak D call TRBD1 (5 bases). This CDR3 region has 13 residues. The germline CDR1 and CDR2 sequences are SQVTM and ANQGSEA. The V gene lost 6 bases and the J gene lost 2 bases, with 14 bases spanning the gap. CDR3 protein: CSVQPDSTYEQYF. DNA of the CDR3: TGCAGCGTACAACCTGACAGCACCTACGAGCAGTACTTC.

The chain recombines TRBV19 with TRBJ1-2; 8 bases fit TRBD1. This CDR3 spans 13 amino acids. Germline trimming cut 6 bases from V and 4 bases from J; bases unmatched to any gene: 4. CDR1 is LNHDA and CDR2 is SQIVND in the germline V gene (reference sequence). The CDR3 bases are TGTGCCAGTAGGCAACAGGGGGGCTATGGCTACACCTTC. Its protein product is CASRQQGGYGYTF.

The sample holds one count of this clone. V gene TRBV7-9 combines with J gene TRBJ1-4, with D possibly being TRBD1 (6 bases). The CDR3 consists of 15 residues. The germline CDR1 and CDR2 sequences are SEHNR and FQNEAQ (reference sequence). V shed 4 bases and J shed 8 bases, with 17 bases lying between them. CDR3 sequence: CASSSRGGPDEKLFF. CDR3 DNA: TGTGCCAGCAGCTCAAGGGGGGGGCCGGACGAAAAACTGTTTTTT.

This clone was recorded only once. This chain connects TRBV7-3 to TRBJ2-7, with 10 bases that match TRBD1. This CDR3 has 13 amino acids. The V gene end was trimmed by 5 bases and the J gene end by 5 bases; junction bases not matched to a gene: 3. Germline CDR1 reads SGHTA; CDR2 reads FQGTGA. The CDR3 protein is CASSIGQGDEQYV. In nucleotides, the CDR3 is TGTGCCAGCAGCATTGGACAGGGGGACGAGCAGTACGTC.

This clone was seen a few times. This chain connects TRBV10-2 to TRBJ1-3; 7 positions match TRBD1. The CDR3 runs to 15 residues. CDR1 and CDR2 from the germline V gene are WSHSY and SAAADI. Trimming took 4 bases from V and 4 from J; bases not matched to a gene: 7. The CDR3 region is CASSGDSLSGNTIYF. The CDR3 DNA reads as TGCGCCAGCAGTGGGGACAGCCTGTCCGGAAACACCATATATTTT.

The chain recombines TRBV7-9 with TRBJ2-7, with D possibly TRBD1 on 6 matching bases. Trimming removed 0 bases at V and 0 bases at J, with 12 bases between. This CDR3 is 16 amino acids long. From germline, CDR1 is SEHNR and CDR2 FQNEAQ (reference sequence). The DNA of the CDR3 is TGTGCCAGCAGCTTAGCGTCGGCAGGGGTCTCCTACGAGCAGTACTTC. This codes for CASSLASAGVSYEQYF.

This clone was recorded a few times. The V and J genes are TRBV29-1 and TRBJ1-1, with 8 bases that match TRBD1. V lost 6 bases to trimming and J lost 0 bases; unmatched junction nucleotides: 3. This CDR3 is built from 13 residues. Germline V gene data show CDR1 as SQVTM and CDR2 as ANQGSEA. The CDR3 spells CSVRDRMNTEAFF. For the CDR3, the DNA is TGCAGCGTAAGGGACAGGATGAACACTGAAGCTTTCTTT.

The chain is built from TRBV7-2 and TRBJ1-1; no firm D call. The germline V and J ends were trimmed by 5 bases and 5 bases, with 15 bases remaining between them. Germline loops: CDR1 SGHTA, CDR2 FQGNSA. CDR3 length equals 14 residues. The CDR3 nucleotides are TGTGCCAGCAGCCCCGAGCCCCTAGGTACTGAAGCTTTCTTT. It specifies CASSPEPLGTEAFF.

The chain employs TRBV5-1 and TRBJ2-1, with 11 positions matching TRBD1. The CDR3 covers 15 residues. Germline loops: CDR1 SGHRS, CDR2 YFSETQ. The J segment lost 6 bases and the V segment lost 0 bases, leaving 2 bases of the junction unmatched. The CDR3 sequence is CASSLAGTGGNEQFF. The CDR3, as DNA: TGCGCCAGCAGCTTGGCCGGGACAGGGGGCAATGAGCAGTTCTTC.

The gene calls are TRBV7-8 and TRBJ1-1, with D possibly matching TRBD1 (6 bases). Germline-derived CDR1 and CDR2 are SGHVS and FQNEAQ. There are 13 residues in the CDR3. V lost 3 bases, J lost 11 bases, and 16 bases lay in between. This CDR3 is CASSLIGQSEAFF. The CDR3 bases are TGTGCCAGCAGCTTGATAGGACAGAGTGAGGCTTTCTTT.

The chain links TRBV18 to TRBJ2-4; TRBD1 matches at 8 bases. Germline V gene lookup returns CDR1 KGHSH and CDR2 LQKENI. The trim removed 3 bases at V and 3 bases at J, leaving 7 bases unmatched. This CDR3 has 16 amino acids. Here the CDR3 reads CASSPDRDWGKNIQYF. CDR3 bases: TGTGCCAGCTCACCGGACAGGGACTGGGGCAAAAACATTCAGTACTTC.

DNA of the CDR3: TGCGCCAGCGCCGACAAAGAGACCCAGTACTTC. Translation: CASADKETQYF. V is TRBV10-1 and J is TRBJ2-5, with D uncertain. Germline V gene sequence: CDR1 WNHNN, CDR2 SYGVQD (reference sequence). V was clipped by 8 bases and J by 3 bases, with 7 bases between them. CDR3 length: 11 residues.

The V and J genes are TRBV5-4 and TRBJ1-1, with TRBD1 identical over 10 bases. The trim removed 4 bases at V and 3 bases at J, leaving 3 bases unmatched. This CDR3 region has 14 residues. Germline-derived CDR1 and CDR2 are SGHNT and YYREEE (reference sequence). The CDR3 here is CASSGGTGDTEAFF. CDR3 DNA: TGTGCCAGCAGCGGGGGGACAGGGGACACTGAAGCTTTCTTT.

The genes are TRBV18 and TRBJ2-2; tentatively, D is TRBD2 (5 bases). Trimming took 4 bases from V and 1 from J, leaving 13 bases between them. CDR1 is KGHSH, CDR2 LQKENI, per germline. The CDR3 totals 16 residues. The CDR3 DNA reads as TGTGCCAGCTCACGACCATCCGGGGTGAACACCGGGGAGCTGTTTTTT. It translates to CASSRPSGVNTGELFF.

This clone was detected only a few times. V gene TRBV6-5 combines with J gene TRBJ1-2; D not resolved. CDR3 length: 14 amino acids. V lost 2 bases to trimming and J lost 4 bases, with 11 bases between them. In germline, CDR1 is MNHEY, CDR2 SVGAGI. This chain's CDR3 is CASSYGPTSYGYTF. CDR3 nucleotides: TGTGCCAGCAGTTACGGCCCGACATCCTATGGCTACACCTTC.

There are a few counts of this clone. The chain links TRBV7-9 to TRBJ1-1; D uncertain. Deletions cut 5 bases from V and 6 bases from J, with 10 bases between. Germline CDR1 and CDR2: SEHNR and FQNEAQ (reference sequence). The length of the CDR3 is 12 residues. The CDR3 DNA is TGTGCCAGCAGCCACATCGTGTCTGAAGCTTTCTTT. Translation: CASSHIVSEAFF.

The rearrangement uses TRBV5-4 and TRBJ1-5, with D perhaps TRBD1 (6 bases). Germline CDR1 SGHNT, CDR2 YYREEE (reference sequence). V lost 0 bases, J lost 0 bases, and 7 bases lay in between. The CDR3 extends over 15 amino acids. The CDR3 protein is CASSLAGDSNQPQHF. The DNA for the CDR3 is TGTGCCAGCAGCTTGGCAGGGGATAGCAATCAGCCCCAGCATTTT.

This clone is a singleton in its sample. The V gene is TRBV19, the J gene TRBJ1-1; TRBD1 might be the D (5 bases). The V and J ends lost 7 bases and 8 bases respectively, with 20 bases between them. In germline, CDR1 is LNHDA, CDR2 SQIVND (reference sequence). The CDR3 spans 14 residues. The CDR3 sequence is CASTPDRQNREAFF. CDR3 DNA: TGTGCCAGTACCCCAGACAGACAGAACAGAGAAGCTTTCTTT.

CDR3 sequence (DNA): TGTGCCAGCAGTTACGGGCAGGGAAAGGGGCATTGGGAGCAGTTCTTC. Its translation is CASSYGQGKGHWEQFF. The rearrangement joins TRBV6-6 to TRBJ2-1, with a tentative D call TRBD1 (5 bases). Deletions cut 2 bases from V and 10 bases from J, with 21 bases between. In germline, CDR1 is MNHNY, CDR2 SVGAGI (reference sequence). The CDR3 consists of 16 residues.

The genes are TRBV5-5 and TRBJ1-5; 7 bases map to TRBD1. The germline V gene has CDR1 SGHKS and CDR2 YYEKEE (reference sequence). CDR3 length: 16 residues. Trimming at V came to 3 bases and at J to 4 bases, leaving 10 bases not matched to a gene. DNA of the CDR3: TGTGCCAGCAGCTCCAGACAGGGTTTCGGAAATCAGCCCCAGCATTTT. Protein: CASSSRQGFGNQPQHF.

The chain employs TRBV7-8 and TRBJ2-7; 7 nucleotides align to TRBD1. CDR3 length equals 14 residues. Germline V gene data show CDR1 as SGHVS and CDR2 as FQNEAQ. J lost 5 bases, V lost 5 bases, and 9 bases had no gene match. This chain's CDR3 is CASSPDRKRNEQYV. The DNA for the CDR3 is TGTGCCAGCAGCCCGGACAGGAAGCGTAACGAGCAGTACGTC.

The J gene is TRBJ2-1, the V gene TRBV7-9; TRBD2 aligns across 14 bases. CDR1 SEHNR and CDR2 FQNEAQ come from the germline V gene (reference sequence). J lost 10 bases, V lost 6 bases, and 11 bases had no gene match. The CDR3 totals 16 residues. This CDR3 is CASRPGWTSGGTEQFF. The CDR3 DNA reads TGTGCCAGCAGACCTGGATGGACTAGCGGGGGGACGGAGCAGTTCTTC.

The sample holds one count of this clone. J is TRBJ2-5 and V is TRBV5-1; weak D call: TRBD1 (5 bases). Trimming took 2 bases from V and 1 from J, leaving 9 bases between them. CDR3 size: 14 residues. The germline CDR1 and CDR2 sequences are SGHRS and YFSETQ. CDR3 nucleotides: TGCGCCAGCAGCTTAGCGACAGTCCAAGAGACCCAGTACTTC. Its translation is CASSLATVQETQYF.